One and the same sample provided the 19 T cell receptor beta chains below, sequenced in a study of spatial heterogeneity in lung cancer. Study-wide results and caveats: Mutation counts in tumors were tracked by counts of expanded intratumoral alpha and beta TCRs.

Their cognate antigens are unknown. Time point indicated: sample taken at primary tumor resection. TCRdb ran MiXCR on the 5' RACE reads and lists one entry per CDR3 protein. Among 3,600 or so distinct CDR3 sequences, roughly 7% were seen once, and the ten largest hold around 20%. Sequences were derived from lung tumor tissue, sampled at surgery. These receptors were collected from a male donor with early-stage non-small cell lung cancer.

This clonotype was seen ten or more times. This beta chain lies outside the target of a library built for alpha chains; its clone size means little. J is TRBJ1-5 and V is TRBV3-1; possible D gene TRBD1, 5 bases. The CDR3 extends over 14 amino acids. With 5 bases removed from V and 1 base from J, the gap between germline ends came to 9 bases. Germline V gene lookup returns CDR1 LGHDT and CDR2 YNNKEL (reference sequence). The CDR3 nucleotides are TGTGCCAGCAGCATGCGGGGGAGCAATCAGCCCCAGCATTTT. This gives the protein CASSMRGSNQPQHF.

This clonotype ranks as medium-sized. Because this beta chain is a stray read in a library intended to capture alpha chains, its abundance should not be given much weight. The V gene is TRBV7-8, the J gene TRBJ2-3; D possibly corresponds to TRBD1 (6 bases). The CDR3 covers 15 residues. Trimming stripped 3 bases from V and 2 bases from J, with 12 bases between. Per germline, CDR1 SGHVS and CDR2 FQNEAQ. Here the CDR3 reads CASSFLQGPTDTQYF. CDR3 nucleotides: TGTGCCAGCAGCTTTTTGCAGGGGCCCACAGATACGCAGTATTTT.

By proportion, this clonotype is medium-sized. This beta chain appears as a stray read in a library generated for alpha chains; its size is not informative. V gene TRBV7-2 combines with J gene TRBJ2-1, with a possible D match to TRBD2 (5 bases). V lost 3 bases, J lost 9 bases, and 21 bases lay in between. The CDR3 loop spans 16 amino acids. Germline V lookup: CDR1 SGHTA, CDR2 FQGNSA. For the CDR3, the DNA is TGTGCCAGCAGCTTTGGATCAGGTTCCGGCCGGGGTGAGCAGTTCTTC. This codes for CASSFGSGSGRGEQFF.

By sample share, this clonotype is large. This beta chain came through as a stray read in a library set up for alpha chains, and its size says little. V is TRBV20-1 and J is TRBJ2-2; 8 bases line up with TRBD2. V lost 2 bases, J lost 4 bases, and 6 bases stayed unmatched. Germline values: CDR1 DFQATT, CDR2 SNEGSKA (reference sequence). The CDR3 totals 15 residues. The CDR3 DNA reads as TGCAGTGCTAGACCCAGCGGGGGAGGCACCGGGGAGCTGTTTTTT. It encodes CSARPSGGGTGELFF.

For this clonotype: This beta chain is a stray read from a library made for alpha chains; its abundance is not meaningful. The rearrangement joins TRBV12-3 or TRBV12-4 to TRBJ2-5; 9 bases line up with TRBD2. CDR3 size: 15 residues. Trimming cost V 3 bases and J 6 bases; bases outside gene matches: 8. The CDR3: CASSLGGTSRQTQYF. The DNA for the CDR3 is TGTGCCAGCAGTTTGGGCGGGACTAGCCGACAGACCCAGTACTTC.

In its sample, this clonotype ranks as medium-sized. Because the library targeted alpha chains, this beta chain is an off-target read whose size means little. The chain couples TRBV6-1 to TRBJ2-7; D ambiguous. Germline CDR1 and CDR2: MNHNS and SASEGT. CDR3 length: 12 residues. V shed 5 bases and J shed 4 bases, with 9 bases lying between them. The CDR3 spells CASSPRSYEQYV. The CDR3 coding sequence is TGTGCCAGCAGTCCCAGGTCATACGAGCAGTACGTC.

This clonotype is labeled medium-sized. This beta chain is off target for a library built for alpha chains, so its abundance means little. The chain links TRBV24-1 to TRBJ2-3; 11 positions match TRBD2. V trimming: 0 bases; J trimming: 3 bases; junction bases outside the gene matches: 7. The CDR3 contains 18 residues. CDR1 is KGHDR, CDR2 SFDVKD, per germline. The CDR3 loop reads CATSDLLSASGRTDTQYF. CDR3 coding DNA: TGTGCCACCAGTGATTTGCTGTCCGCTAGCGGGAGGACAGATACGCAGTATTTT.

This clonotype ranks as medium-sized (0.01 to 0.1%). This beta chain is a stray read from a library made for alpha chains; its abundance is not meaningful. This chain connects TRBV7-2 to TRBJ2-3; TRBD1 matches at 7 bases. The CDR3 consists of 15 residues. Germline CDR1 SGHTA, CDR2 FQGNSA. The J segment lost 3 bases and the V segment lost 5 bases, leaving 8 bases of the junction unmatched. The CDR3 nucleotides are TGTGCCAGCAGCCCACAGACAGGGTGGACAGATACGCAGTATTTT. It translates to CASSPQTGWTDTQYF.

Sample share makes this clonotype large (0.1 to 1%). Within a library made for alpha chains, this beta chain is off target, and its count is uninformative. This chain links TRBV30 with TRBJ2-7, with TRBD2 matching 9 bases. The J segment lost 2 bases and the V segment lost 0 bases, leaving 2 bases of the junction unmatched. Germline-derived CDR1 and CDR2 are GTSNPN and SVGIG (reference sequence). CDR3 length: 14 residues. The DNA of the CDR3 is TGTGCCTGGAGTGTCAGCGGGAGGCCCTACGAGCAGTACGTC. Protein sequence: CAWSVSGRPYEQYV.

This clonotype qualifies as medium-sized. This beta chain is off target for a library built for alpha chains, so its abundance means little. V and J are TRBV5-1 and TRBJ1-2; TRBD1 matches at 7 bases. Trimming cost V 4 bases and J 3 bases; bases outside gene matches: 9. The CDR3 runs to 15 residues. The germline V gene encodes CDR1 SGHRS and CDR2 YFSETQ. CDR3 bases: TGCGCCAGCAGCCTTCAGACAGGGCAGGACTATGGCTACACCTTC. Translation gives CASSLQTGQDYGYTF.

This clonotype occurred many times. Since it is a stray read in a library aimed at alpha chains, this beta chain has a size that is not meaningful. V usage is TRBV20-1 and J usage is TRBJ2-5; no definite D call. Germline V gene data show CDR1 as DFQATT and CDR2 as SNEGSKA (reference sequence). The CDR3 has 12 residues. V lost 5 bases, J lost 2 bases, and 9 bases lay in between. CDR3 region: CSAYLIQETQYF. CDR3 coding DNA: TGCAGTGCTTACCTCATTCAAGAGACCCAGTACTTC.

This clonotype was counted ten times or more. This beta chain is an unintended read in a library built for alpha chains; its size means little. The chain is built from TRBV10-3 and TRBJ2-7; D possibly corresponds to TRBD2 (6 bases). The CDR3 spans 14 residues. Trimming removed 7 bases from V and 0 bases from J, with 13 bases in between. CDR1 is ENHRY, CDR2 SYGVKD, per germline. The CDR3 nucleotides are TGTGCCATCACCAAGCGGGCCTTCTCCTACGAGCAGTACGTC. Amino acid sequence: CAITKRAFSYEQYV.

By share, this clonotype ranks as medium-sized. This beta chain slipped into a library made for alpha chains as a stray read, so its size is not meaningful. The chain is built from TRBV6-5 and TRBJ1-3; D is possibly TRBD1 (5 bases). The CDR3 has 15 residues. Germline V gene lookup returns CDR1 MNHEY and CDR2 SVGAGI. Trimming cost V 0 bases and J 7 bases, with 13 bases left between them. CDR3 region: CASSYSTDLRNTIYF. The CDR3, as DNA: TGTGCCAGCAGTTACTCGACAGATCTTCGGAACACCATATATTTT.

A note on this clonotype: Because this beta chain is a stray read in a library intended to capture alpha chains, its abundance should not be given much weight. This chain links TRBV5-4 with TRBJ2-5; weak D call: TRBD1 (6 bases). CDR3 length: 14 residues. The germline gives CDR1 SGHNT, CDR2 YYREEE (reference sequence). Trimming cost V 2 bases and J 2 bases, with 10 bases left between them. CDR3 nucleotides: TGTGCCAGCAGCTTCCGGGACACACAAGAGACCCAGTACTTC. It yields the protein CASSFRDTQETQYF.

This clonotype was seen many times. This beta chain is off target for a library built for alpha chains, so its abundance means little. The chain links TRBV20-1 to TRBJ1-5; 8 bases match TRBD1. CDR3 length: 13 residues. The trim removed 1 base at V and 7 bases at J, leaving 3 bases unmatched. Germline V lookup: CDR1 DFQATT, CDR2 SNEGSKA (reference sequence). The CDR3 region has the DNA TGCAGTGCTAGAGCAGGGGGCGGGCAGCCCCAGCATTTT. Its protein is CSARAGGGQPQHF.

This clonotype was seen at least ten times. As an off-target read in a library built for alpha chains, this beta chain has a frequency of little significance. The chain recombines TRBV7-2 with TRBJ2-1, with unresolved D. V lost 0 bases and J lost 9, with 3 bases in between. Germline loops: CDR1 SGHTA, CDR2 FQGNSA. The CDR3 has 11 amino acids. CDR3 protein: CASSLAVEQFF. The CDR3 DNA reads as TGTGCCAGCAGCTTAGCTGTTGAGCAGTTCTTC.

This clonotype was seen at least ten times. This beta chain lies outside the target of a library built for alpha chains; its clone size means little. The chain combines TRBV7-8 with TRBJ2-1; 8 nucleotides match TRBD2. There are 14 residues in the CDR3. Germline CDR1 reads SGHVS; CDR2 reads FQNEAQ. With V trimmed by 6 bases and J by 1 base, 2 bases remained unmatched. The CDR3 nucleotides read TGTGCCAGCAGTTCTAGCGGGTCCTACAATGAGCAGTTCTTC. Its translation: CASSSSGSYNEQFF.

Within the sample, this clonotype is medium-sized. The library was designed around alpha chains, so this beta chain is a stray read whose abundance carries little weight. CDR3 loop: CASSLTSGYWNEQFF. The DNA of the CDR3 is TGTGCCAGCAGTCTAACTAGCGGGTATTGGAATGAGCAGTTCTTC. The V and J genes are TRBV27 and TRBJ2-1; 9 bases line up with TRBD2. CDR3 length: 15 amino acids. Germline V gene sequence: CDR1 MNHEY, CDR2 SMNVEV (reference sequence). V lost 5 bases, J lost 7 bases, and 9 bases stayed unmatched.

This clonotype is medium-sized (0.01 to 0.1%) in the sample. This beta chain is a stray read from a library made for alpha chains; its abundance is not meaningful. CDR3 sequence (DNA): TGTGCCAGCACCCCCCGCGCTGGGGCCAACGTCCTGACTTTC. Protein product: CASTPRAGANVLTF. V gene TRBV2 combines with J gene TRBJ2-6; D remains unclear. The germline V gene encodes CDR1 SNHLY and CDR2 FYNNEI. The CDR3 covers 14 residues. The V gene lost 7 bases and the J gene lost 2 bases, with 9 bases spanning the gap.